This entry features one TCR beta chain sequence. Its specificity is not known. The CDR3 runs 15 residues. V lost 6 bases and J 0 bases, leaving 12 bases between the germline ends. Germline V gives CDR1 SGHTA, CDR2 FQGNSA. The data originate from a study of glioma-infiltrating T cells after dendritic cell vaccination. Findings and caveats of the study: Only a small number of patients had complete blood and tumor samples.

Fresh-frozen tumor tissue and more than two years of survival data were available for all. Input was 2 to 2.5 ug genomic DNA, or all available if less. The PCR used 60 V beta and 13 J beta primers. Method: immunoSEQ multiplex PCR; TCRdb's copy keeps in-frame clones and lacks some. The data contain tens of thousands of clones, 90% to 95% of them singletons. The sequence was collected from a human donor with glioblastoma. This specimen consisted of blood, obtained before dendritic cell vaccination. This chain joins TRBV7-2 and TRBJ1-5; no reliable D call. CDR3: CASRIGRNSNQPQHF. In nucleotides, the CDR3 is TGTGCCAGCAGGATAGGGAGGAATAGCAATCAGCCCCAGCATTTT.